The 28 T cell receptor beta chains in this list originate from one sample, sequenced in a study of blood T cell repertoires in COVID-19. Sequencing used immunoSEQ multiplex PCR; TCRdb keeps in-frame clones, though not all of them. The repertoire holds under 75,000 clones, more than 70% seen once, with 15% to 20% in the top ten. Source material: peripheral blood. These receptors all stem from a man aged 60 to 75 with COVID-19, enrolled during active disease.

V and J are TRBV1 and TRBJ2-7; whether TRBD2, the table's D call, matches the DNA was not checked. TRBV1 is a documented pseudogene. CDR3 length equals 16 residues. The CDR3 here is CTSSQEPRPGDYEQYF. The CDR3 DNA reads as TGCACCAGCAGCCAAGAGCCTCGGCCGGGGGACTACGAGCAGTACTTC.

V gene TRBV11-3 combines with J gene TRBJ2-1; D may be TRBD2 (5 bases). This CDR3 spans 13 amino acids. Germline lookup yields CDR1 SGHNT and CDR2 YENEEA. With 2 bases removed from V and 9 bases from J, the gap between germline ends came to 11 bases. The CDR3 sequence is CASSLRLATEQFF. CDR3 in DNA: TGTGCCAGCAGCTTAAGGCTAGCCACTGAGCAGTTCTTC.

CDR3 in DNA: TGTGCCAGCAGCCAAGAACCTAGACAGACTTTAGTTACGCAGTATTTT. This encodes CASSQEPRQTLVTQYF. The chain carries TRBV14 and TRBJ2-3; TRBD1 is a possible D gene (5 bases). The germline gives CDR1 SGHDN, CDR2 FVKESK. Trimming took off 0 bases at V and 8 bases at J, with 18 bases between the two ends. The CDR3 sequence is 16 residues long.

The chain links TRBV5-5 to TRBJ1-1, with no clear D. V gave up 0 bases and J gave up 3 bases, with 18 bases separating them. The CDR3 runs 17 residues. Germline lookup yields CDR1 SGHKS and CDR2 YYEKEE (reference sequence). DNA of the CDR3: TGTGCCAGCAGCTTGGCTATCATGAGGGCATCGGACACTGAAGCTTTCTTT. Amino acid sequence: CASSLAIMRASDTEAFF. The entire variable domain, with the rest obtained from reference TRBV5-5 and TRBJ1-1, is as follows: DAGVTQSPTHLIKTRGQQVTLRCSPISGHKSVSWYQQVLGQGPQFIFQYYEKEERGRGNFPDRFSARQFPNYSSELNVNALLLGDSALYLCASSLAIMRASDTEAFFGQGTRLTVV.

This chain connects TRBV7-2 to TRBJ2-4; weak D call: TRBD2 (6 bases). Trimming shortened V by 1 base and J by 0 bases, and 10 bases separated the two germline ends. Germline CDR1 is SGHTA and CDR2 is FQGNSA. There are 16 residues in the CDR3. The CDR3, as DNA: TGTGCCAGCAGCTTAGGGACGGGAGTAGCCAAAAACATTCAGTACTTC. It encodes CASSLGTGVAKNIQYF.

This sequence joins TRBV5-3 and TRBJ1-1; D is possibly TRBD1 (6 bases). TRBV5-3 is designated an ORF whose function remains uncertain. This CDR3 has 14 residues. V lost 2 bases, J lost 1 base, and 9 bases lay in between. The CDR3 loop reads CARSFKQGNTEAFF. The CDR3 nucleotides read TGTGCCAGAAGCTTCAAACAGGGGAACACTGAAGCTTTCTTT.

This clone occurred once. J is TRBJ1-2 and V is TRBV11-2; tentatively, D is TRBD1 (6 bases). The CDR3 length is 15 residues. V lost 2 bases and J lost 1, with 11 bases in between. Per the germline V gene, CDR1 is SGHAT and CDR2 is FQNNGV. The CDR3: CASSLPQQGNYGYTF. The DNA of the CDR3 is TGTGCCAGCAGCTTACCTCAACAGGGTAACTATGGCTACACCTTC.

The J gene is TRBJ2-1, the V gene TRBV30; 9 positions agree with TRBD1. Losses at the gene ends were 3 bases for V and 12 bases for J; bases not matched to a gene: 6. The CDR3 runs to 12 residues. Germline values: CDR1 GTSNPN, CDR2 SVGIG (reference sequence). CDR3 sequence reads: CAWRSTGGWQFF. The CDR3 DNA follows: TGTGCCTGGAGATCTACAGGGGGCTGGCAGTTCTTC.

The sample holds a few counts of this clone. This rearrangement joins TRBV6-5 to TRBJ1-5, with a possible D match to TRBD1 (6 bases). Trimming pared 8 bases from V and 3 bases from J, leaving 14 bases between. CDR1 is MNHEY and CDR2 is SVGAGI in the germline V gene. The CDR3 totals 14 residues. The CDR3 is CASGEGEFNQPQHF. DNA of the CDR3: TGTGCCAGCGGGGAGGGGGAATTCAATCAGCCCCAGCATTTT.

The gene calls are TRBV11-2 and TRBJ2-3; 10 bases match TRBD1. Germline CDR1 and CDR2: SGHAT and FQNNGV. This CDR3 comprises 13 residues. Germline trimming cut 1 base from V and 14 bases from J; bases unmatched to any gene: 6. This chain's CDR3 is CASSLAAGQGRYF. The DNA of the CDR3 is TGTGCCAGCAGCTTAGCTGCGGGACAGGGGAGGTATTTT.

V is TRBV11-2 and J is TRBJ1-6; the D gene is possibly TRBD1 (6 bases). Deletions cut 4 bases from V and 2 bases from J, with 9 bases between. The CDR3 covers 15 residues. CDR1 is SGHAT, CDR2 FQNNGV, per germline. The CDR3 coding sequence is TGTGCCAGCAGCTCACAGGGTACCTATAATTCACCCCTCCACTTT. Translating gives CASSSQGTYNSPLHF.

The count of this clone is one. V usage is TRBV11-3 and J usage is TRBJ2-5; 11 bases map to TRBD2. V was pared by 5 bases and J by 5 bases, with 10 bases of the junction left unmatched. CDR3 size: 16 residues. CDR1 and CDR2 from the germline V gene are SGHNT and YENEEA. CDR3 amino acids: CASSPHSGGAVETQYF. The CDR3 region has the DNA TGTGCCAGCAGCCCCCATAGCGGGGGGGCCGTTGAGACCCAGTACTTC.

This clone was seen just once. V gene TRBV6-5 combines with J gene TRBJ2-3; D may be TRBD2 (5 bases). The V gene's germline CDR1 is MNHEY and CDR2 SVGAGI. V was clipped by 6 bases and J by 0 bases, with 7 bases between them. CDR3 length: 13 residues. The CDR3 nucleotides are TGTGCCAGCAGGGACTCGAGCACAGATACGCAGTATTTT. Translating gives CASRDSSTDTQYF.

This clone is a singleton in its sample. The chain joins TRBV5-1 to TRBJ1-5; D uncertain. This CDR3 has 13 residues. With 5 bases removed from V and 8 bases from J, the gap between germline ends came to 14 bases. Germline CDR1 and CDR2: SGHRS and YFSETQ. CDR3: CASRGSEGEPQHF. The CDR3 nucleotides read TGCGCCAGCAGGGGGTCAGAGGGAGAGCCCCAGCATTTT.

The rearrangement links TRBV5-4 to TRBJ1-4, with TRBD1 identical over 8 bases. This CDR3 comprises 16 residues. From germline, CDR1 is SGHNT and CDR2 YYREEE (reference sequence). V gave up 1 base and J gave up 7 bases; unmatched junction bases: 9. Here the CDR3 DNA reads TGTGCCAGCAGCTTGCGGACAGGGCTATATGGTGAAAAACTGTTTTTT. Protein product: CASSLRTGLYGEKLFF.

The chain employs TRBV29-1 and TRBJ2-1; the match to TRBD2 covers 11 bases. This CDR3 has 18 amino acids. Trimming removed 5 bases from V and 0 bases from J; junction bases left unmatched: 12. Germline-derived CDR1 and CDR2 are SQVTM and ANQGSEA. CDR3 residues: CSVPTSGRLLNSYNEQFF. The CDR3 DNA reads TGCAGCGTTCCTACTAGCGGGAGACTCTTAAACTCCTACAATGAGCAGTTCTTC.

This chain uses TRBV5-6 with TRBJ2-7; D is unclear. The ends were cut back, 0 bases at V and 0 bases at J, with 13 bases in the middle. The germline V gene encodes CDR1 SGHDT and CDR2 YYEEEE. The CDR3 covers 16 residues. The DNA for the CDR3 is TGTGCCAGCAGCTTGGCGTGGCGAAGGAGCTCCTACGAGCAGTACTTC. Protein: CASSLAWRRSSYEQYF.

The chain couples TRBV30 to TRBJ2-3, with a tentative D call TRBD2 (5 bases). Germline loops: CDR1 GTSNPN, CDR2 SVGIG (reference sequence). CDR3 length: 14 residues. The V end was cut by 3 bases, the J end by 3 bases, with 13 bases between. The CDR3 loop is CAWSRGRRTDTQYF. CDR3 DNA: TGTGCCTGGAGCCGTGGGAGAAGGACAGATACGCAGTATTTT.

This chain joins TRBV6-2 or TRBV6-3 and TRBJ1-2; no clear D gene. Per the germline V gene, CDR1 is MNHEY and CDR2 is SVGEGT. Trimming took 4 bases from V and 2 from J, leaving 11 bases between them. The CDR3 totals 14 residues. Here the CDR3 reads CASSSTPVNYGYTF. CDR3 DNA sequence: TGTGCCAGCAGTTCGACTCCGGTAAACTATGGCTACACCTTC.

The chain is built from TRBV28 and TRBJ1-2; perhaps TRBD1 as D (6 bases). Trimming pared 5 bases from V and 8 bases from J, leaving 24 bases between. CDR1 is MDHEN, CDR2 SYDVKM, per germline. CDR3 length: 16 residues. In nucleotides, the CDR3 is TGTGCCAGCAGTCCCCCCCCGGACAGCTACTACGGAGGCTACACCTTC. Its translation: CASSPPPDSYYGGYTF.

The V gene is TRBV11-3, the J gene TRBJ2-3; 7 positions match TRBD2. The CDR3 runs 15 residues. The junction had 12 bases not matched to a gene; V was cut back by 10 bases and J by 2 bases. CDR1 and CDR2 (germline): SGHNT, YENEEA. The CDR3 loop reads CANLLARLPTDTQYF. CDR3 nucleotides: TGTGCCAACCTACTAGCGAGGTTACCCACAGATACGCAGTATTTT.

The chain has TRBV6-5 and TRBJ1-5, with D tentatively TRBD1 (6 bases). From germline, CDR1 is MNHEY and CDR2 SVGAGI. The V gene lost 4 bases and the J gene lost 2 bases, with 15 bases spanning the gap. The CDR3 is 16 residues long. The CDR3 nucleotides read TGTGCCAGCAGTTCCGTACAGGGATCCGGCAATCAGCCCCAGCATTTT. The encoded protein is CASSSVQGSGNQPQHF.

The CDR3 protein is CASSETWRDYYEQYF. The CDR3 DNA is TGTGCCAGCAGTGAAACGTGGAGGGACTACTACGAGCAGTACTTC. The chain links TRBV6-1 to TRBJ2-7, with 7 bases fitting TRBD2. V shed 2 bases, J shed 3 bases, and the junction held 7 bases outside the gene matches. This CDR3 comprises 15 residues. Germline CDR1 reads MNHNS; CDR2 reads SASEGT.

DNA of the CDR3: TGTGCCAGTAGTTTCAGGGGTTCGGTAGATACGCAGTATTTT. Residues: CASSFRGSVDTQYF. The V and J genes are TRBV19 and TRBJ2-3, with D perhaps TRBD1 (6 bases). This CDR3 has 14 amino acids. The germline V gene encodes CDR1 LNHDA and CDR2 SQIVND (reference sequence). The V end lost 5 bases, the J end lost 5 bases, and 14 bases lay between the germline ends. The full variable domain, with the rest looked up from reference TRBV19 and TRBJ2-3, is DGGITQSPKYLFRKEGQNVTLSCEQNLNHDAMYWYRQDPGQGLRLIYYSQIVNDFQKGDIAEGYSVSREKKESFPLTVTSAQKNPTAFYLCASSFRGSVDTQYFGPGTRLTVL.

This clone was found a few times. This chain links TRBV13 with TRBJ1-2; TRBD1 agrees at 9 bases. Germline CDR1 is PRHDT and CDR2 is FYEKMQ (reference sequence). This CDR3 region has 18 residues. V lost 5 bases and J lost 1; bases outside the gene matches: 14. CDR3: CASSQRTGASRINYGYTF. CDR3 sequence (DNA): TGTGCCAGCAGCCAAAGGACAGGGGCCTCGAGGATTAACTATGGCTACACCTTC.

The CDR3 region has the DNA TGTGCCAGTAGTATAGCCCAGGCGGGTGCTGGAAACACCATATATTTT. This codes for CASSIAQAGAGNTIYF. V and J are TRBV19 and TRBJ1-3, with D uncertain. Germline lookup yields CDR1 LNHDA and CDR2 SQIVND (reference sequence). This CDR3 has 16 amino acids. V was pared by 1 base and J by 2 bases, with 12 bases between.

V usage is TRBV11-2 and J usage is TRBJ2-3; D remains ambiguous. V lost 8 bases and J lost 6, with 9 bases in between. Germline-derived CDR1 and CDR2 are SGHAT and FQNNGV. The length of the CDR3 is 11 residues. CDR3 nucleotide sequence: TGTGCCAGCGGGTTCGGGGATACGCAGTATTTT. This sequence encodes CASGFGDTQYF.

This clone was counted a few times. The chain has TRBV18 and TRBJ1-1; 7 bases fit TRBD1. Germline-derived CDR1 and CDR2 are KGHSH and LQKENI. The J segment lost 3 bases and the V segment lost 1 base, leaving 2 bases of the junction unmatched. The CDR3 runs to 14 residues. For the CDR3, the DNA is TGTGCCAGCTCACCACGGGACAGAGACACTGAAGCTTTCTTT. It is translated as CASSPRDRDTEAFF.